This entry lists 26 T cell receptor beta chains sequenced from one sample in a study of T cells in Graves' hyperthyroidism and ophthalmopathy. Amplified TCR beta CDR3 regions derived from RNA transcripts. Using the HTBI primer set, a first-round RT-PCR was run on the TCR CDR3. TCRdb reprocessed the multiplex PCR reads with MiXCR, giving one entry per CDR3 protein. The data show approximately 430,000 distinct CDR3 sequences, 15% to 17% seen once. The specimen was blood. These receptors originate from a woman aged 18 to 35 with Graves' hyperthyroidism.

This clonotype was seen many times. CDR3 in amino acids: CASSDGLAGREQFF. The CDR3 DNA reads TGTGCCAGCAGCGACGGACTAGCGGGCAGGGAGCAGTTCTTC. The chain recombines TRBV2 with TRBJ2-1, with 11 bases fitting TRBD2. V lost 6 bases, J lost 10 bases, and 8 bases stayed unmatched. CDR3 length equals 14 residues. Germline V gene sequence: CDR1 SNHLY, CDR2 FYNNEI.

Details on this clonotype: Germline is not matched at one junction end, which may reflect a read error. The gene calls are TRBV28 and TRBJ2-2, with a possible D match to TRBD2 (6 bases). The germline V gene has CDR1 MDHEN and CDR2 SYDVKM. The CDR3 consists of 14 residues. CDR3 DNA sequence: TGTGCCAGCAAACCCGGGACTCACACCGGGGAGCTGTTCTTT. Its protein product is CASKPGTHTGELFF.

This clonotype was counted at least ten times. The chain couples TRBV7-9 to TRBJ2-5, with 8 bases fitting TRBD2. The V segment lost 0 bases and the J segment 5 bases; nucleotides outside the gene matches: 5. Germline values: CDR1 SEHNR, CDR2 FQNEAQ (reference sequence). The CDR3 has 15 residues. The CDR3 bases are TGTGCCAGCAGCTTAGCTAGCGGGAAACTGGAGACCCAGTACTTC. It codes for CASSLASGKLETQYF. Complete variable domain (other parts from reference TRBV7-9 and TRBJ2-5): DTGVSQNPRHKITKRGQNVTFRCDPISEHNRLYWYRQTLGQGPEFLTYFQNEAQLEKSRLLSDRFSAERPKGSFSTLEIQRTEQGDSAMYLCASSLASGKLETQYFGPGTRLLVL.

This clonotype has a count of ten or more. A junction boundary mismatches the germline segment, possibly from a read error. The chain employs TRBV15 and TRBJ2-1, with TRBD1 identical over 9 bases. Germline V CDR1 and CDR2: LNHNV, YYDKDF (reference sequence). CDR3 size: 17 residues. The CDR3 nucleotides are TGTGCCACCAGAAGAGCCGAGGGCGGACAGGGGTGGAATGAGCAGTTCTTC. Its translation is CATRRAEGGQGWNEQFF. The whole variable domain, filled in from reference TRBV15 and TRBJ2-1, reads DAMVIQNPRYQVTQFGKPVTLSCSQTLNHNVMYWYQQKSSQAPKLLFHYYDKDFNNEADTPDNFQSRRPNTSFCFLDIRSPGLGDTAMYLCATRRAEGGQGWNEQFFGPGTRLTVL.

This clonotype appeared many times. The chain is built from TRBV20-1 and TRBJ2-3; the D call may be TRBD1 or TRBD2 (5 bases each). CDR1 DFQATT and CDR2 SNEGSKA come from the germline V gene (reference sequence). The V and J ends lost 6 bases and 1 base respectively, with 20 bases between them. This CDR3 region has 16 residues. The DNA for the CDR3 is TGCAGTGCAGCGGATCTCGGCCGGGGCGGCACAGATACGCAGTATTTT. Translated, it gives CSAADLGRGGTDTQYF.

This clonotype was detected a few times. This chain links TRBV4-1 with TRBJ2-4; 9 bases are a match to TRBD2. The J segment lost 6 bases and the V segment lost 5 bases, leaving 11 bases of the junction unmatched. The CDR3 runs 16 residues. CDR1 MGHRA and CDR2 YSYEKL come from the germline V gene. In DNA, the CDR3 is TGCGCCAGCAGCGAAACGACAGGGCGGGGGGGAAACATTCAGTACTTC. It is translated as CASSETTGRGGNIQYF.

This clonotype was observed many times. The chain employs TRBV2 and TRBJ1-2, with D uncertain. Germline V gene data show CDR1 as SNHLY and CDR2 as FYNNEI. With 7 bases removed from V and 2 bases from J, the gap between germline ends came to 8 bases. The CDR3 extends over 12 amino acids. DNA of the CDR3: TGTGCCAGCACCGAGGGAAACTATGGCTACACCTTC. This codes for CASTEGNYGYTF.

As regards this clonotype: This may arise from a read error, as a much more abundant clone is one base away. The J gene is TRBJ2-1, the V gene TRBV6-1; TRBD2 agrees at 15 bases. Looked up from germline, CDR1 is MNHNS and CDR2 is SASEGT. The CDR3 has 14 residues. The CDR3 bases are TGTGGCAGCATTGGGACTAGCGGGAGGAATGAGCAGTTCTTC. It specifies CGSIGTSGRNEQFF.

A few counts support this clonotype. The chain combines TRBV9 with TRBJ2-1, with TRBD2 identical over 8 bases. There are 19 residues in the CDR3. Germline V gene data show CDR1 as SGDLS and CDR2 as YYNGEE. V lost 1 base and J lost 0; bases outside the gene matches: 12. This chain's CDR3 is CASSVRPELAESSYNEQFF. Written as DNA, the CDR3 is TGTGCCAGCAGCGTAAGACCAGAACTAGCGGAGAGCTCCTACAATGAGCAGTTCTTC.

This clonotype showed up many times. The CDR3 region has the DNA TGTGCCAGCAGTTACTCAGTACCCTGGACCAGCTCCTACGAGCAGTACTTC. Protein product: CASSYSVPWTSSYEQYF. J is TRBJ2-7 and V is TRBV6-5; the D is unclear. CDR1 MNHEY and CDR2 SVGAGI come from the germline V gene. The CDR3 has 17 residues. Trimming left V 0 bases short and J 0 bases short, with 15 bases between.

Comments on this clonotype: Relative to the germline gene, one junction end is altered; a read error may explain this. V usage is TRBV5-1 and J usage is TRBJ2-7, with TRBD2 matching over 7 bases. The CDR3 has 15 amino acids. The germline V gene encodes CDR1 SGHRS and CDR2 YFSETQ. The CDR3 coding sequence is TGCGCCAGCAGCCCCAGGACTAGACTGGCCTACAAGCAGTACTTC. It yields the protein CASSPRTRLAYKQYF. Filled out from reference TRBV5-1 and TRBJ2-7, the complete variable domain reads KAGVTQTPRYLIKTRGQQVTLSCSPISGHRSVSWYQQTPGQGLQFLFEYFSETQRNKGNFPGRFSGRQFSNSRSEMNVSTLELGDSALYLCASSPRTRLAYKQYFGPGTRLTVT.

The V and J genes are TRBV6-2 or TRBV6-3 and TRBJ2-1; 13 nucleotides match TRBD2. The V gene's germline CDR1 is MNHEY and CDR2 SVGEGT. The CDR3 runs 14 residues. After removal of 10 bases from V and 7 bases from J, the junction contained 7 bases not matched to a gene. CDR3 bases: TGTGCCACATCCCCACTAGCGGGGGGGAATGAGCAGTTCTTC. Protein product: CATSPLAGGNEQFF.

This clonotype was counted a few times. The rearrangement joins TRBV7-9 to TRBJ1-1; 7 bases align to TRBD1. The CDR3 is 14 amino acids. Germline V CDR1 and CDR2: SEHNR, FQNEAQ (reference sequence). V dropped 5 bases and J dropped 9; count of bases not matched to a gene: 12. CDR3 sequence reads: CASSVDRRSSQAFF. The CDR3 coding sequence is TGTGCCAGCAGCGTGGACAGGAGGAGTTCCCAAGCTTTCTTT.

The V gene is TRBV28, the J gene TRBJ1-3, with D tentatively TRBD1 (5 bases). V was cut by 4 bases and J by 6 bases, with 16 bases left in between. The CDR3 length is 15 residues. Germline V gene sequence: CDR1 MDHEN, CDR2 SYDVKM. The CDR3 here is CASSSTAVPLNTIYF. The CDR3, as DNA: TGTGCCAGCAGTTCGACAGCCGTGCCTTTAAACACCATATATTTT.

The chain joins TRBV6-2 or TRBV6-3 to TRBJ2-2, with no clear D. This CDR3 is 15 amino acids long. The V end was cut by 0 bases, the J end by 7 bases, with 12 bases between. The germline V gene has CDR1 MNHEY and CDR2 SVGEGT. The CDR3 loop is CASSYSARMDGELFF. CDR3 DNA: TGTGCCAGCAGTTACTCAGCTAGAATGGACGGGGAGCTGTTTTTT.

This clonotype was seen ten or more times. V and J are TRBV29-1 and TRBJ2-3, with TRBD1 matching over 9 bases. The CDR3 sequence is 15 residues long. CDR1 and CDR2 from the germline V gene are SQVTM and ANQGSEA. J gave up 3 bases and V 5 bases, and 9 bases lay outside the gene matches. CDR3 nucleotides: TGCAGCGTTCCTACCCGACAGGGGGTGACAGATACGCAGTATTTT. This sequence encodes CSVPTRQGVTDTQYF.

The table lists this clonotype with many counts. V usage is TRBV6-1 and J usage is TRBJ2-3; D is possibly TRBD1 (6 bases). CDR1 and CDR2 (germline): MNHNS, SASEGT. The germline V and J ends were trimmed by 9 bases and 8 bases, with 24 bases remaining between them. The CDR3 consists of 15 residues. The CDR3 region has the DNA TGTGCCAGTAGGCCGGAGTTGCAGGGACATCGTACGCAGTATTTT. Encoded protein: CASRPELQGHRTQYF.

The sample holds many counts of this clonotype. The rearrangement uses TRBV9 and TRBJ1-3, with unresolved D. V was shortened by 4 bases and J by 4 bases, with 9 bases between the two germline ends. CDR1 is SGDLS, CDR2 YYNGEE, per germline. The CDR3 has 13 residues. CDR3 in DNA: TGTGCCAGCAGCCGAGCGGCGGGAAACACCATATATTTT. This encodes CASSRAAGNTIYF.

This clonotype showed up many times. The V and J genes are TRBV2 and TRBJ2-7; TRBD2 matches at 7 bases. This CDR3 is 12 amino acids long. The V gene end was trimmed by 4 bases and the J gene end by 5 bases; junction bases not matched to a gene: 2. Germline CDR1 SNHLY, CDR2 FYNNEI. The CDR3 DNA follows: TGTGCCAGCAGTGGACTAGCCCACGAGCAGTACTTC. Translation gives CASSGLAHEQYF. Variable domain in full (rest from reference TRBV2 and TRBJ2-7): EPEVTQTPSHQVTQMGQEVILRCVPISNHLYFYWYRQILGQKVEFLVSFYNNEISEKSEIFDDQFSVERPDGSNFTLKIRSTKLEDSAMYFCASSGLAHEQYFGPGTRLTVT.

This clonotype was detected many times. The rearrangement links TRBV5-1 to TRBJ1-6, with no clear D. Trimming took 0 bases from V and 9 from J, leaving 10 bases between them. Germline lookup yields CDR1 SGHRS and CDR2 YFSETQ. The CDR3 is 14 residues long. In nucleotides, the CDR3 is TGCGCCAGCAGCTTGGTCGGGTTCGGTTCACCCCTCCACTTT. Its protein product is CASSLVGFGSPLHF.

There are many counts of this clonotype. J is TRBJ2-7 and V is TRBV5-1, with 11 bases identical to TRBD2. Germline loops: CDR1 SGHRS, CDR2 YFSETQ. The CDR3 is 16 amino acids. J gave up 4 bases and V 4 bases, and 10 bases lay outside the gene matches. For the CDR3, the DNA is TGCGCCAGCAGCCTGACTAGCGGGATGTATAAGTACGAGCAGTACTTC. Amino acid sequence: CASSLTSGMYKYEQYF.

In this sample, this clonotype turned up many times. The chain couples TRBV7-3 to TRBJ2-1, with D maybe TRBD2 (7 bases). Trimming stripped 5 bases from V and 2 bases from J, with 13 bases between. The V gene's germline CDR1 is SGHTA and CDR2 FQGTGA. The CDR3 is 15 residues long. The CDR3 nucleotides read TGTGCCAGCAGCCTAGGGGGGGCTACCTACAATGAGCAGTTCTTC. Residues: CASSLGGATYNEQFF.

The chain joins TRBV5-5 to TRBJ2-3; D is ambiguous. V was trimmed by 10 bases and J by 0 bases, leaving 9 bases between them. The CDR3 runs to 12 residues. Germline CDR1 and CDR2: SGHKS and YYEKEE (reference sequence). In nucleotides, the CDR3 is TGTGCCTGGGCGACTAGCACAGATACGCAGTATTTT. This codes for CAWATSTDTQYF.

This clonotype was picked up many times. The chain carries TRBV6-1 and TRBJ1-2; D unresolved. Deletions cut 9 bases from V and 4 bases from J, with 18 bases between. The CDR3 has 14 residues. Germline lookup yields CDR1 MNHNS and CDR2 SASEGT. The CDR3 loop reads CASTPPGSFYGYTF. The CDR3 coding sequence is TGTGCCAGTACCCCCCCGGGGTCCTTCTATGGCTACACCTTC.

This clonotype appeared a few times. The chain uses TRBV20-1 and TRBJ1-2; no clear D. This CDR3 has 13 residues. V lost 4 bases to trimming and J lost 4 bases, with 13 bases between them. Germline V lookup: CDR1 DFQATT, CDR2 SNEGSKA (reference sequence). CDR3 amino acids: CSANPPGPYGYTF. DNA for the CDR3: TGCAGTGCTAACCCCCCCGGCCCCTATGGCTACACCTTC.

This clonotype showed up many times. V is TRBV11-2 and J is TRBJ2-3; D call uncertain. The CDR3 sequence is 12 residues long. V gave up 4 bases and J gave up 2 bases, with 4 bases separating them. Per germline, CDR1 SGHAT and CDR2 FQNNGV. The CDR3 region has the DNA TGTGCCAGCAGCTACCTCACAGATACGCAGTATTTT. Protein sequence: CASSYLTDTQYF.